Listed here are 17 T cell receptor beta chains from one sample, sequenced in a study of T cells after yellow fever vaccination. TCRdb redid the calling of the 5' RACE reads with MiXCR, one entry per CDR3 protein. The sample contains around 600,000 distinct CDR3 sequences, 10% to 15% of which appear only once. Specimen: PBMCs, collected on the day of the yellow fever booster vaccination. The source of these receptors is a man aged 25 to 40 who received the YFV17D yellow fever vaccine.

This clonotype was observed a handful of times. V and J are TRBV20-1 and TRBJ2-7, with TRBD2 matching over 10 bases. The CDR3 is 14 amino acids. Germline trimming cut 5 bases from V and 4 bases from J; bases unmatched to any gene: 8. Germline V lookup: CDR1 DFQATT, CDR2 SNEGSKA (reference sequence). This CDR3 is CSAHKLAGKYEQYF. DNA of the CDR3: TGCAGTGCTCACAAACTAGCGGGAAAGTACGAGCAGTACTTC.

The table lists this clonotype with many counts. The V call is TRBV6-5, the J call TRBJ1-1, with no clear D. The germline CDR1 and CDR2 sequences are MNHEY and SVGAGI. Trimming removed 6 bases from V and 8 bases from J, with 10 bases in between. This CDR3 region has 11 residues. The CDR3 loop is CASSRGFEAFF. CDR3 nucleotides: TGTGCCAGCAGCCGGGGTTTCGAAGCTTTCTTT.

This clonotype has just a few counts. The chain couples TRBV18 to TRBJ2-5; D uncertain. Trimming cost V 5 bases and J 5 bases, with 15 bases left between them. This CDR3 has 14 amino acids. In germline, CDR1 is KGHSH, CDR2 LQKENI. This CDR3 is CASSALNPSETQYF. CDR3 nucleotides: TGTGCCAGCTCAGCCTTAAACCCCTCGGAGACCCAGTACTTC.

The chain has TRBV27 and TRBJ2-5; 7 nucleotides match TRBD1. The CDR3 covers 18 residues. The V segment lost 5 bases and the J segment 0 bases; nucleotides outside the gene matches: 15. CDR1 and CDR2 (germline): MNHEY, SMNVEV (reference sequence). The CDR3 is CASSLRQPTGKYQETQYF. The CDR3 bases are TGTGCCAGCAGTCTAAGACAACCGACAGGGAAGTACCAAGAGACCCAGTACTTC.

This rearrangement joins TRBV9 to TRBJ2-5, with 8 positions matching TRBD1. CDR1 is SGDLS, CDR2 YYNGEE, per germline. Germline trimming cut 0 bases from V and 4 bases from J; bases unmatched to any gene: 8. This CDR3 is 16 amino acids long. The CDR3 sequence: CASSVGTGTVAETQYF. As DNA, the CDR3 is TGTGCCAGCAGCGTAGGGACAGGGACGGTCGCAGAGACCCAGTACTTC.

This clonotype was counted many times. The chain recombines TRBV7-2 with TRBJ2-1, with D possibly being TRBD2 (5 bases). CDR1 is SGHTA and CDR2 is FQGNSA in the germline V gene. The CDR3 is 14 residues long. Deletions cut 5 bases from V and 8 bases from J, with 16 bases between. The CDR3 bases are TGTGCCAGCAGCCAAAGCACTAGAGGTGATGAGCAGTTCTTC. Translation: CASSQSTRGDEQFF.

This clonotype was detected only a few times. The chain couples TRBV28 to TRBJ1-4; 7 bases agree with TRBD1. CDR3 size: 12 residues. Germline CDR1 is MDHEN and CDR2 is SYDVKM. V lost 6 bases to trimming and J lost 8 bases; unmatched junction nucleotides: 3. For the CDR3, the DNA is TGTGCCAGCAGGCGGGGACAGGAAAAACTGTTTTTT. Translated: CASRRGQEKLFF.

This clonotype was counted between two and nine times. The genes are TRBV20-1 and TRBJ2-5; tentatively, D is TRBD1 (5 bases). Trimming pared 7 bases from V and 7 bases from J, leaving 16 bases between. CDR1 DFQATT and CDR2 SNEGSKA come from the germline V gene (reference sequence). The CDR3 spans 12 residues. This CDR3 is CSVKGSTGTQYF. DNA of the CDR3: TGCAGTGTTAAGGGGTCCACGGGGACCCAGTACTTC.

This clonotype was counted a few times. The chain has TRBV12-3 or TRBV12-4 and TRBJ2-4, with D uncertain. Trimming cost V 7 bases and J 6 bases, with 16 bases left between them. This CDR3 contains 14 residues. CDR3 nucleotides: TGTGCCAGCAAACGGGCCCTCGTGGGAAACATTCAGTACTTC. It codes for CASKRALVGNIQYF.

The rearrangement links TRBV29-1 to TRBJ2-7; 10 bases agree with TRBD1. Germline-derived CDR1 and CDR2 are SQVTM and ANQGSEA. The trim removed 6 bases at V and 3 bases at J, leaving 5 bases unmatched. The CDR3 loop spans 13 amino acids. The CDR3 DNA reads TGCAGCGTCGCGGGACAGGGGATCTACGAGCAGTACTTC. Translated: CSVAGQGIYEQYF.

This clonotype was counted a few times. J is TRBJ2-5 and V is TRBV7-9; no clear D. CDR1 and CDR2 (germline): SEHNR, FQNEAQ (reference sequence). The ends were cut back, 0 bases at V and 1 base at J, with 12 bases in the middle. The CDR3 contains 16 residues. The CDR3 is CASSLARSATQETQYF. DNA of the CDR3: TGTGCCAGCAGCTTAGCGCGCTCAGCGACCCAAGAGACCCAGTACTTC.

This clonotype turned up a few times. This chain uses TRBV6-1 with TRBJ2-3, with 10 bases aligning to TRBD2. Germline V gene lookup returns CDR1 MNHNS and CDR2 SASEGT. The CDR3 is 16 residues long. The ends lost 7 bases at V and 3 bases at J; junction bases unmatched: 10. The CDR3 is CASTPSSSGRTDTQYF. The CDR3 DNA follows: TGTGCCAGCACCCCATCCTCTAGCGGGAGAACAGATACGCAGTATTTT.

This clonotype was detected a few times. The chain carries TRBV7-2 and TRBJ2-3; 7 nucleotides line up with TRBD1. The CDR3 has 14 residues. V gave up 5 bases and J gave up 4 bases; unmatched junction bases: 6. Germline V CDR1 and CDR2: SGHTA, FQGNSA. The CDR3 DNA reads TGTGCCAGCAGCCAGACAGGGATGGCAGATACGCAGTATTTT. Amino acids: CASSQTGMADTQYF. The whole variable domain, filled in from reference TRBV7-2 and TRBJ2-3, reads GAGVSQSPSNKVTEKGKDVELRCDPISGHTALYWYRQSLGQGLEFLIYFQGNSAPDKSGLPSDRFSAERTGGSVSTLTIQRTQQEDSAVYLCASSQTGMADTQYFGPGTRLTVL.

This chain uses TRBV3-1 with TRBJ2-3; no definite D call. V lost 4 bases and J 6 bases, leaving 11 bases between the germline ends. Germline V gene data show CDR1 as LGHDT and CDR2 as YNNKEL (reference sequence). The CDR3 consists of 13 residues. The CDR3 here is CASSRREFDTQYF. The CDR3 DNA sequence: TGTGCCAGCAGCCGAAGAGAGTTTGATACGCAGTATTTT.

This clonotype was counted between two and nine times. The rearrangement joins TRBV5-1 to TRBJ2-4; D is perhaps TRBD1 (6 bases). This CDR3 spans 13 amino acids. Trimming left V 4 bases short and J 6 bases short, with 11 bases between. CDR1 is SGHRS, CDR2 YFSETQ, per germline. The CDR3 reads CASSTPQGNIQYF. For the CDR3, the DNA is TGCGCCAGCAGCACCCCACAGGGAAACATTCAGTACTTC.

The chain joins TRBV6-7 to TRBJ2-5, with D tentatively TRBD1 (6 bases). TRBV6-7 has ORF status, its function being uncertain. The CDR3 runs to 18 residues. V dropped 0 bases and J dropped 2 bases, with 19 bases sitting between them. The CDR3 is CASSYSIEGGSRQETQYF. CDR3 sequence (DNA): TGTGCCAGCAGTTACTCGATCGAAGGGGGTAGCCGTCAAGAGACCCAGTACTTC.

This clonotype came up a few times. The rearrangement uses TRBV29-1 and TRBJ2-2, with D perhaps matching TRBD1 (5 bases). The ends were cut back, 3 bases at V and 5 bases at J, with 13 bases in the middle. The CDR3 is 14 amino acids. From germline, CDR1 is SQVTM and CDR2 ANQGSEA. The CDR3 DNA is TGCAGCGTTGAGTATCAGGGTGTTACCGGGGAGCTGTTTTTT. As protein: CSVEYQGVTGELFF.